The 26 T cell receptor beta chains in this list originate from one sample, sequenced in a study of control samples from healthy donors and cancer patients. Sequencing used immunoSEQ multiplex PCR; TCRdb keeps in-frame clones, though not all of them. The table shows nearly 200,000 clones, with roughly nine tenths occurring only once. Material for sequencing was blood. These receptors originate from a young man in good health.

J is TRBJ1-2 and V is TRBV3-1 (or the pseudogene TRBV3-2); no definite D call. This CDR3 spans 15 amino acids. In germline, CDR1 is LGHDT, CDR2 YNNKEL (reference sequence). V was cut by 4 bases and J by 1 base, with 13 bases left in between. This CDR3 reads CASSPRAEYNYGYTF. The CDR3 nucleotides read TGTGCCAGCAGCCCCCGGGCAGAGTATAACTATGGCTACACCTTC.

The chain has TRBV4-2 and TRBJ1-1; 8 nucleotides line up with TRBD1. From germline, CDR1 is LGHNA and CDR2 YNFKEQ. V shed 4 bases, J shed 5 bases, and the junction held 6 bases outside the gene matches. CDR3 length equals 14 residues. The CDR3 reads CASSRPDRETEAFF. The CDR3 nucleotides read TGTGCCAGCAGCCGGCCGGACAGGGAGACTGAAGCTTTCTTT.

This clone appeared a single time. The chain recombines TRBV6-5 with TRBJ2-1; D might be TRBD2 (5 bases). With 2 bases removed from V and 9 bases from J, the gap between germline ends came to 8 bases. This CDR3 spans 12 amino acids. CDR1 is MNHEY and CDR2 is SVGAGI in the germline V gene. CDR3 DNA sequence: TGTGCCAGCAGTTACGAAGGAGGTGAGCAGTTCTTC. Amino acids: CASSYEGGEQFF.

This clone was counted a few times. This chain links TRBV7-8 with TRBJ2-4; D possibly uses TRBD1 or TRBD2 (6 bases each). Germline V lookup: CDR1 SGHVS, CDR2 FQNEAQ. Trimming shortened V by 4 bases and J by 1 base, and 14 bases separated the two germline ends. This CDR3 spans 16 amino acids. The CDR3 loop reads CASSSGASKAKNIQYF. As DNA, the CDR3 is TGTGCCAGCAGCTCGGGGGCGTCGAAGGCCAAAAACATTCAGTACTTC.

The chain employs TRBV6-5 and TRBJ2-1, with 10 bases fitting TRBD2. The CDR3 runs 15 residues. V dropped 4 bases and J dropped 2; count of bases not matched to a gene: 2. Germline V gives CDR1 MNHEY, CDR2 SVGAGI. This CDR3 is CASSFSGGAYNEQFF. CDR3 DNA sequence: TGTGCCAGCAGTTTCAGCGGGGGGGCCTACAATGAGCAGTTCTTC.

The chain joins TRBV24-1 to TRBJ2-3, with a tentative D call TRBD1 (5 bases). CDR1 is KGHDR, CDR2 SFDVKD, per germline. The CDR3 spans 16 residues. The V and J ends lost 2 bases and 2 bases respectively, with 13 bases between them. The CDR3 DNA reads TGTGCCACCAGTGATTCCCATAGGGGTTTCACAGATACGCAGTATTTT. This sequence encodes CATSDSHRGFTDTQYF.

This chain links TRBV5-6 with TRBJ1-5; no clear D gene. Germline V gives CDR1 SGHDT, CDR2 YYEEEE. This CDR3 contains 14 residues. Trimming took 3 bases from V and 9 from J, leaving 16 bases between them. The CDR3 region is CASSSGRVSRPQHF. CDR3 DNA: TGTGCCAGCAGCTCAGGACGCGTCAGTCGGCCCCAGCATTTT.

V gene TRBV5-1 combines with J gene TRBJ2-2; D unclear. CDR1 and CDR2 from the germline V gene are SGHRS and YFSETQ. Trimming removed 2 bases at V and 3 bases at J, with 11 bases between. This CDR3 contains 15 residues. The DNA for the CDR3 is TGCGCCAGCAGCTTTAGTCCTGACTACACCGGGGAGCTGTTTTTT. This gives the protein CASSFSPDYTGELFF.

The V and J genes are TRBV6-1 and TRBJ1-4; 8 positions agree with TRBD1. The CDR3 is 15 amino acids. Trimming removed 2 bases from V and 5 bases from J; junction bases left unmatched: 4. The germline gives CDR1 MNHNS, CDR2 SASEGT. The CDR3 region has the DNA TGTGCCAGCAGTGAAACGGACAGGGCGAATGAAAAACTGTTTTTT. It specifies CASSETDRANEKLFF.

V is TRBV29-1 and J is TRBJ2-3; tentatively, D is TRBD1 (5 bases). The CDR3 totals 14 residues. Germline CDR1 reads SQVTM; CDR2 reads ANQGSEA. V lost 6 bases, J lost 6 bases, and 19 bases lay in between. The CDR3, as DNA: TGCAGCGTCGCCGTCCCCCAGGGTATGGATACGCAGTATTTT. It yields the protein CSVAVPQGMDTQYF.

The chain couples TRBV4-2 to TRBJ1-2; 11 bases agree with TRBD1. This CDR3 is built from 16 residues. The J segment lost 2 bases and the V segment lost 4 bases, leaving 6 bases of the junction unmatched. Germline CDR1 reads LGHNA; CDR2 reads YNFKEQ. The CDR3 DNA is TGTGCCAGCAGCCTGGGACAGGGGGGAACGAACTATGGCTACACCTTC. This gives the protein CASSLGQGGTNYGYTF.

The chain employs TRBV6-5 and TRBJ1-2, with D perhaps TRBD1 (5 bases). This CDR3 is 14 amino acids long. Deletions cut 8 bases from V and 6 bases from J, with 19 bases between. The germline gives CDR1 MNHEY, CDR2 SVGAGI. Here the CDR3 reads CASGTGLRYNGYTF. The CDR3 DNA sequence: TGTGCCAGCGGGACCGGGCTTCGCTATAATGGCTACACCTTC.

The chain joins TRBV11-2 to TRBJ2-3; 9 bases agree with TRBD1. The germline V gene encodes CDR1 SGHAT and CDR2 FQNNGV. With 5 bases clipped from V and 8 bases from J, the junction kept 23 bases outside the gene matches. This CDR3 comprises 19 residues. For the CDR3, the DNA is TGTGCCAGCAGCGGCTTCGGCTCCGGGACAGGGTCCTCATGGGCTACGCAGTATTTT. Protein product: CASSGFGSGTGSSWATQYF.

This sequence joins TRBV5-1 and TRBJ2-1; D is perhaps TRBD2 (5 bases). V lost 7 bases and J 6 bases, leaving 17 bases between the germline ends. Per the germline V gene, CDR1 is SGHRS and CDR2 is YFSETQ. The CDR3 covers 14 residues. The CDR3 loop reads CASSDSALSNEQFF. Written as DNA, the CDR3 is TGCGCCAGCTCCGATAGCGCACTAAGCAATGAGCAGTTCTTC.

Worth noting for this clone: The same CDR3 arises from other DNA sequences in this sample as well. This chain connects TRBV6-5 to TRBJ1-2; D unresolved. Germline CDR1 and CDR2: MNHEY and SVGAGI. This CDR3 contains 13 residues. The V and J ends lost 2 bases and 4 bases respectively, with 8 bases between them. The DNA for the CDR3 is TGTGCCAGCAGTTACGACCCACTCTATGGCTACACCTTC. Translating gives CASSYDPLYGYTF.

The genes are TRBV11-2 and TRBJ1-5; no reliable D call. CDR1 and CDR2 from the germline V gene are SGHAT and FQNNGV. V shed 1 base and J shed 2 bases, with 6 bases lying between them. This CDR3 region has 14 residues. The CDR3 region has the DNA TGTGCCAGCAGCTTAGGGGTCGGCAATCAGCCCCAGCATTTT. Amino acids: CASSLGVGNQPQHF.

The chain links TRBV7-9 to TRBJ2-3; 8 bases fit TRBD2. CDR1 is SEHNR and CDR2 is FQNEAQ in the germline V gene (reference sequence). The CDR3 extends over 15 amino acids. V lost 3 bases and J lost 5; bases outside the gene matches: 7. This chain's CDR3 is CASSFEAGGKDTQYF. The CDR3, as DNA: TGTGCCAGCAGCTTTGAGGCGGGGGGTAAAGATACGCAGTATTTT.

This chain connects TRBV6-1 to TRBJ2-7; 7 nucleotides line up with TRBD2. Germline V CDR1 and CDR2: MNHNS, SASEGT. V shed 6 bases, J shed 1 base, and the junction held 6 bases outside the gene matches. There are 14 residues in the CDR3. For the CDR3, the DNA is TGTGCCAGCAGCGCCAGCGGGGAGTCCTACGAGCAGTACTTC. The encoded protein is CASSASGESYEQYF.

The chain is built from TRBV5-1 and TRBJ2-3; TRBD2 agrees at 12 bases. CDR3 length equals 16 residues. Trimming took 3 bases from V and 4 from J; bases not matched to a gene: 6. The germline V gene has CDR1 SGHRS and CDR2 YFSETQ. CDR3 protein: CASSWGTSGPSDTQYF. The CDR3, as DNA: TGCGCCAGCAGCTGGGGGACTAGCGGGCCTTCAGATACGCAGTATTTT.

The chain combines TRBV7-6 with TRBJ1-1, with 9 positions matching TRBD1. Unmatched junction bases numbered 12, after V lost 5 bases and J lost 5 bases. Germline V CDR1 and CDR2: SGHVS, FNYEAQ. CDR3 length: 16 amino acids. CDR3: CASSTLGQGLGTEAFF. The CDR3 DNA follows: TGTGCCAGCAGCACGCTAGGACAGGGGTTGGGGACTGAAGCTTTCTTT.

The chain links TRBV5-6 to TRBJ2-4; D not resolved. V gave up 0 bases and J gave up 5 bases, with 12 bases separating them. The CDR3 loop spans 15 amino acids. CDR1 and CDR2 from the germline V gene are SGHDT and YYEEEE. CDR3: CASSLVPSRQNIQYF. CDR3 DNA sequence: TGTGCCAGCAGCTTGGTACCCTCTCGGCAAAACATTCAGTACTTC.

The chain employs TRBV5-6 and TRBJ1-1, with a tentative D call TRBD1 (6 bases). V lost 0 bases, J lost 4 bases, and 13 bases lay in between. This CDR3 is 15 amino acids long. CDR1 and CDR2 from the germline V gene are SGHDT and YYEEEE. The CDR3: CASSLVWGAGTEAFF. In DNA form, the CDR3 reads TGTGCCAGCAGCTTGGTTTGGGGGGCGGGCACTGAAGCTTTCTTT.

The V call is TRBV6-5, the J call TRBJ1-5; the D gene is possibly TRBD1 (5 bases). Trimming left V 4 bases short and J 5 bases short, with 9 bases between. The CDR3 is made up of 13 amino acids. Germline CDR1 MNHEY, CDR2 SVGAGI. This CDR3 reads CASSLDTDQPQHF. CDR3 coding DNA: TGTGCCAGCAGTTTGGACACCGATCAGCCCCAGCATTTT.

This rearrangement joins TRBV25-1 to TRBJ2-7; 9 bases match TRBD1. Germline-derived CDR1 and CDR2 are MGHDK and SYGVNS. Trimming removed 5 bases from V and 0 bases from J; junction bases left unmatched: 2. This CDR3 has 14 amino acids. For the CDR3, the DNA is TGTGCCAGCAGTCAGGGACAGGGCTCCTACGAGCAGTACTTC. Its protein product is CASSQGQGSYEQYF.

The genes are TRBV19 and TRBJ2-6, with 10 bases matching TRBD2. This CDR3 has 17 residues. Germline trimming cut 7 bases from V and 2 bases from J; bases unmatched to any gene: 8. Germline lookup yields CDR1 LNHDA and CDR2 SQIVND (reference sequence). The CDR3: CASKGLAGEAGANVLTF. CDR3 DNA sequence: TGTGCCAGTAAGGGGCTAGCGGGGGAGGCTGGGGCCAACGTCCTGACTTTC.

The rearrangement uses TRBV2 and TRBJ1-2; maybe TRBD1 (5 bases). The CDR3 consists of 13 residues. Germline CDR1 SNHLY, CDR2 FYNNEI. V lost 4 bases to trimming and J lost 2 bases, with 8 bases between them. The CDR3 DNA sequence: TGTGCCAGCAGTGTCACAGGAAACTATGGCTACACCTTC. Residues: CASSVTGNYGYTF. The entire variable domain, with the rest obtained from reference TRBV2 and TRBJ1-2, is as follows: EPEVTQTPSHQVTQMGQEVILRCVPISNHLYFYWYRQILGQKVEFLVSFYNNEISEKSEIFDDQFSVERPDGSNFTLKIRSTKLEDSAMYFCASSVTGNYGYTFGSGTRLTVV.